Presented here are 9 T cell receptor beta chains from one specimen sequenced in a study of T-cell reconstitution after alpha-beta-depleted transplantation in children (dated by TCRdb to the mid-2010s). Study-wide findings and limitations: Over the following months the frequencies of hyperexpanded clones went down, and after one year T-cell counts and TCRbeta diversity were mostly credited to newly produced T cells.

Libraries were prepared through PCR. Sequencing used an Illumina HiSeq 2500. TCR libraries were prepared with molecular barcoding, using unique molecular identifiers to normalize TCRbeta repertoire quantification. TCRdb itself trimmed the public reads at Q25 with fastp, ran MiXCR and retained productive beta chains. Duplicate CDR3 protein sequences are folded into a single record with the most common DNA and genes. For this sample there are around 300,000 distinct CDR3 sequences; about 7.3% appear just once. The ten top clones hold approximately 9% of the sample. These receptors' targets are unknown. Interpreted using the paper, the treatment or condition label stands for: allogeneic hematopoietic cell transplantation with graft depleted of TCRalphabeta T cells and CD19 B cells. The sequences come from peripheral blood, collected 360 days after TCRalphabeta/CD19-depleted stem cell transplant. The receptor set was obtained from a female patient younger than 10 who had a stem cell transplant for Fanconi anemia, so the T cells may come from the graft donor.

This clonotype was recorded many times. The rearrangement uses TRBV20-1 and TRBJ1-5; weak D call: TRBD1 (5 bases). V lost 1 base, J lost 1 base, and 14 bases lay in between. Germline lookup yields CDR1 DFQATT and CDR2 SNEGSKA (reference sequence). The CDR3 has 16 residues. CDR3 amino acids: CSARVGSRTSNQPQHF. The CDR3 region has the DNA TGCAGTGCTAGAGTTGGGTCCCGGACAAGCAATCAGCCCCAGCATTTT.

This clonotype was counted ten times or more. The chain has TRBV5-1 and TRBJ2-2; 10 bases line up with TRBD2. V lost 0 bases, J lost 6 bases, and 2 bases stayed unmatched. The CDR3 is 15 amino acids. Germline V lookup: CDR1 SGHRS, CDR2 YFSETQ. The CDR3 here is CASSLASGSAGELFF. As DNA, the CDR3 is TGCGCCAGCAGCTTGGCTAGCGGGAGTGCCGGGGAGCTGTTTTTT.

The J gene is TRBJ2-2, the V gene TRBV5-8; 9 bases fit TRBD2. Germline V gene lookup returns CDR1 SGHTS and CDR2 YDEGEE. Unmatched junction bases numbered 13, after V lost 3 bases and J lost 7 bases. This CDR3 contains 17 residues. The DNA for the CDR3 is TGTGCCAGCAGCTATCTACTACCGGGACTAGCTGGCGGGGAGCTGTTTTTT. This translates into CASSYLLPGLAGGELFF.

CDR3 amino acids: CASTGGRDRGLETQYF. In DNA form, the CDR3 reads TGTGCCAGCACCGGAGGGCGGGACAGGGGACTGGAGACCCAGTACTTC. J is TRBJ2-5 and V is TRBV6-1; TRBD1 matches 10 bases. V trimming: 7 bases; J trimming: 5 bases; junction bases outside the gene matches: 13. This CDR3 comprises 16 residues. Per germline, CDR1 MNHNS and CDR2 SASEGT.

This clonotype was found many times. This chain connects TRBV12-3 or TRBV12-4 to TRBJ1-5; tentatively, D is TRBD1 (6 bases). The V end lost 5 bases, the J end lost 5 bases, and 13 bases lay between the germline ends. The CDR3 loop spans 14 amino acids. The DNA for the CDR3 is TGTGCCAGCAGTCCCTTGGACAGCTATCAGCCCCAGCATTTT. This encodes CASSPLDSYQPQHF.

In its sample, this clonotype was seen many times. The rearrangement joins TRBV11-2 to TRBJ2-3; maybe TRBD2 (6 bases). This CDR3 spans 16 amino acids. Trimming left V 7 bases short and J 2 bases short, with 19 bases between. CDR1 and CDR2 from the germline V gene are SGHAT and FQNNGV. The CDR3 DNA reads TGTGCCAGCATCCGCCGGGACTCGTCCTTCACAGATACGCAGTATTTT. It encodes CASIRRDSSFTDTQYF.

This clonotype has only a few counts. This chain uses TRBV11-2 with TRBJ2-7; D gene uncertain. This CDR3 is built from 12 residues. The V end was cut by 1 base, the J end by 5 bases, with 6 bases between. Germline V gene lookup returns CDR1 SGHAT and CDR2 FQNNGV. CDR3 DNA sequence: TGTGCCAGCAGCTTAGCAGGTAACGAGCAGTACGTC. Translated: CASSLAGNEQYV.

This clonotype has ten or more counts. In nucleotides, the CDR3 is TGTGCCAGCAGCTTATTACGACCGAGCGGGAGTTTTTTCGATGAGCAGTTCTTC. Translation gives CASSLLRPSGSFFDEQFF. This rearrangement joins TRBV11-3 to TRBJ2-1; the match to TRBD2 covers 8 bases. The ends lost 2 bases at V and 8 bases at J; junction bases unmatched: 17. This CDR3 comprises 18 residues. Looked up from germline, CDR1 is SGHNT and CDR2 is YENEEA.

This clonotype was seen repeatedly, ten times or more. The rearrangement links TRBV12-3 or TRBV12-4 to TRBJ1-1; possibly TRBD1 for D (5 bases). V gave up 3 bases and J gave up 1 base, with 12 bases separating them. This CDR3 region has 15 residues. CDR3 loop: CASSLGPTANTEAFF. As DNA, the CDR3 is TGTGCCAGCAGTTTGGGACCTACAGCGAACACTGAAGCTTTCTTT.